The 12 T cell receptor beta chains given below trace back to one sample, sequenced in a study of technical replicates of blood from several donors (dated 2017 in TCRdb). The receptor library was made with the immunoSEQ multiplex PCR assay. TCRdb mirrors the immuneACCESS table, restricted to in-frame sequences. Some clones are absent from its copies; in checked studies, under half trace to an unresolved V gene, and the reason for the others is unknown. The sample table holds 64,000 or so clones, of which more than 75% were seen once. Jointly, the top ten make up 4.5% to 6% of the sample. The specimen was PBMCs. These receptors all stem from a human donor in good health. Some clones in this sample may be carry-over from other donors' samples.

This clone was detected once. The chain carries TRBV7-3 and TRBJ2-7; D not resolved. CDR3 length equals 14 residues. V was cut by 6 bases and J by 5 bases, with 17 bases left in between. The germline V gene encodes CDR1 SGHTA and CDR2 FQGTGA. CDR3 sequence reads: CASSPTGEEDEQYF. Here the CDR3 DNA reads TGTGCCAGCAGTCCGACCGGAGAAGAGGACGAGCAGTACTTC.

The chain employs TRBV19 and TRBJ2-7; tentatively, D is TRBD2 (6 bases). This CDR3 contains 17 residues. Germline V gene data show CDR1 as LNHDA and CDR2 as SQIVND (reference sequence). The ends were cut back, 2 bases at V and 2 bases at J, with 19 bases in the middle. CDR3 nucleotides: TGTGCCAGTAGTATAAAAACAGGAAATAGCGGTACCTACGAGCAGTACTTC. This encodes CASSIKTGNSGTYEQYF.

J is TRBJ2-6 and V is TRBV18, with 10 positions matching TRBD2. The CDR3 has 18 residues. Germline CDR1 and CDR2: KGHSH and LQKENI. V was pared by 0 bases and J by 0 bases, with 2 bases of the junction left unmatched. CDR3 region: CASSPPVAGGSGANVLTF. The CDR3, as DNA: TGTGCCAGCTCACCACCAGTAGCGGGAGGCTCTGGGGCCAACGTCCTGACTTTC.

The CDR3 sequence: CASSWGQGHYGYTF. The CDR3 DNA follows: TGTGCCAGCAGCTGGGGACAGGGGCACTATGGCTACACCTTC. The chain uses TRBV5-6 and TRBJ1-2; 10 positions agree with TRBD1. The trim removed 3 bases at V and 3 bases at J, leaving 2 bases unmatched. Germline assignment: CDR1 SGHDT and CDR2 YYEEEE. This CDR3 comprises 14 residues.

This chain joins TRBV9 and TRBJ1-1; TRBD1 might be the D (5 bases). Trimming took 3 bases from V and 4 from J, leaving 10 bases between them. This CDR3 has 13 residues. Germline lookup yields CDR1 SGDLS and CDR2 YYNGEE. This chain's CDR3 is CASSGSGFTEAFF. The CDR3 nucleotides are TGTGCCAGCAGCGGCTCAGGGTTCACTGAAGCTTTCTTT. The whole variable domain, remainder taken from reference TRBV9 and TRBJ1-1, is DSGVTQTPKHLITATGQRVTLRCSPRSGDLSVYWYQQSLDQGLQFLIQYYNGEERAKGNILERFSAQQFPDLHSELNLSSLELGDSALYFCASSGSGFTEAFFGQGTRLTVV.

In its sample, this clone is medium-sized (0.01 to 0.1%). The chain couples TRBV19 to TRBJ1-1; 7 bases agree with TRBD1. Germline CDR1 reads LNHDA; CDR2 reads SQIVND (reference sequence). The CDR3 totals 16 residues. After removal of 2 bases from V and 0 bases from J, the junction contained 6 bases not matched to a gene. Here the CDR3 DNA reads TGTGCCAGTAGTATAATCGTGGACAGGATGAACACTGAAGCTTTCTTT. Translation: CASSIIVDRMNTEAFF.

V usage is TRBV29-1 and J usage is TRBJ2-7, with D possibly matching TRBD2 (6 bases). V shed 4 bases and J shed 2 bases, with 21 bases lying between them. The CDR3 runs 16 residues. Per the germline V gene, CDR1 is SQVTM and CDR2 is ANQGSEA. The CDR3 reads CSVGQREPGLAYEQYF. The DNA for the CDR3 is TGCAGCGTTGGACAGAGAGAACCGGGACTCGCCTACGAGCAGTACTTC.

The V call is TRBV5-1, the J call TRBJ1-2; possibly TRBD1 for D (6 bases). V lost 4 bases and J 6 bases, leaving 16 bases between the germline ends. The CDR3 length is 14 residues. From germline, CDR1 is SGHRS and CDR2 YFSETQ. This CDR3 reads CASSPGWGPNGYTF. As DNA, the CDR3 is TGCGCCAGCAGCCCTGGATGGGGGCCGAATGGCTACACCTTC.

The chain uses TRBV4-3 and TRBJ1-1; 7 bases map to TRBD1. Germline CDR1 and CDR2: LGHNA and YSLEER. The V gene end was trimmed by 3 bases and the J gene end by 4 bases; junction bases not matched to a gene: 5. CDR3 length: 14 residues. In nucleotides, the CDR3 is TGCGCCAGCAGCCACAGAAACAGGGGCACTGAAGCTTTCTTT. Its protein is CASSHRNRGTEAFF.

CDR3 residues: CAITSGLAGGPSSYEQYF. CDR3 coding DNA: TGTGCCATCACCTCGGGGCTAGCGGGGGGTCCTAGCTCCTACGAGCAGTACTTC. V gene TRBV10-3 combines with J gene TRBJ2-7; TRBD2 aligns across 11 bases. CDR3 size: 18 residues. V gave up 7 bases and J gave up 0 bases; unmatched junction bases: 14. CDR1 ENHRY and CDR2 SYGVKD come from the germline V gene.

This chain joins TRBV15 and TRBJ1-1; no clear D gene. The CDR3 loop spans 12 amino acids. CDR1 and CDR2 from the germline V gene are LNHNV and YYDKDF (reference sequence). V lost 3 bases, J lost 10 bases, and 12 bases lay in between. CDR3 in DNA: TGTGCCACCAGCAGGGAGACCGGCGTAGCTTTCTTT. Protein product: CATSRETGVAFF.

The CDR3 is CASSLTGGTNYGYTF. CDR3 DNA: TGCGCCAGCAGCTTGACAGGGGGGACTAACTATGGCTACACCTTC. This chain connects TRBV5-1 to TRBJ1-2; 8 bases match TRBD1. Trimming at V came to 1 base and at J to 0 bases, leaving 2 bases not matched to a gene. Germline lookup yields CDR1 SGHRS and CDR2 YFSETQ. The CDR3 runs 15 residues.